This T cell receptor (beta chain) stems from a study of metastatic and nonmetastatic thyroid tumors (TCRdb year 2020). Broadly, across the study: Repertoires from peripheral blood and from tumor or nodule tissue samples of malignant and benign thyroid patients were compared. General study outcomes and caveats: In both blood and tumor samples, TCR beta diversity was reported to be significantly higher in malignant tumors than in benign nodules.

Before undergoing thyroid surgery, none of the patients had been given any kind of treatment. The study retrospectively analysed patient clinical samples collected from about 2012 to 2018 using T-cell receptor beta sequencing. CDR1 MNHEY and CDR2 SVGEGT were looked up in the germline V gene. Spanning cysteine to phenylalanine, the CDR3 consists of 13 amino acids. Only the CDR3 region is kept as DNA, spanning 39 bases read in frame from base 1. Unmatched junction bases come to 5, with V trimmed by 8 bases and J by 7 bases. This clone is assessed as medium-sized (0.01 to 0.1%). It has no known antigen specificity. No base quality information exists; no much larger clone differs at one position. The library was obtained by PCR. Sequencing took place on an Illumina HiSeq 4000. The TCR beta-chain CDR3 region of each patient was profiled by high-throughput sequencing. The original pipeline was this. CDR3 differences across clinicopathological groups were used to build a classifier for discriminating distant-metastatic papillary thyroid cancer patients. The Shannon index was used to measure repertoire diversity, and the Morisita-Horn index was used to measure how similar tumor and blood repertoires were. Starting from the raw public reads, TCRdb applied fastp trimming at Q25, assembled clones with MiXCR and retained in-frame beta chains. Here the V and J calls rest on TCRdb's processing, not on the authors' analysis. This sample gives under 35,000 clones in total; roughly 20% of them show up just once. 22% of the sample goes to the ten largest clones.

The material sequenced was blood. The V gene is TRBV6-2 or TRBV6-3 and the J gene is TRBJ2-2; TRBD2 matches 9 bases in the middle. This TCR derives from a female donor with papillary thyroid cancer or a benign thyroid nodule (not recorded which). Some clones in this sample may be carry-over from other donors' samples. The DNA sequence follows: TGTGCCAGCGCGCCAGCGGGGGGCGGGGAGCTGTTTTTT. Its translation is CASAPAGGGELFF.